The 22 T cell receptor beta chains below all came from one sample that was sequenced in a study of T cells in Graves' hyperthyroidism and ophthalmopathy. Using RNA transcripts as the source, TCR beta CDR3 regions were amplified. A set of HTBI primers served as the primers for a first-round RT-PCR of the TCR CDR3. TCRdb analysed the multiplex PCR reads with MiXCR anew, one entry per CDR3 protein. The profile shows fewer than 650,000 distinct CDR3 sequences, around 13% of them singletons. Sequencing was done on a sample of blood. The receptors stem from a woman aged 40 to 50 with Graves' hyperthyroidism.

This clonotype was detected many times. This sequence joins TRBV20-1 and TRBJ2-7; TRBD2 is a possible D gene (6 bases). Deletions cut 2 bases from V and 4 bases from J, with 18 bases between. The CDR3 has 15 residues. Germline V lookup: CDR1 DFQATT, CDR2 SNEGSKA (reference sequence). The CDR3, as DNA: TGCAGTGCTAGACCGGCGACTAGGATAGGTTACGAGCAGTACTTC. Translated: CSARPATRIGYEQYF.

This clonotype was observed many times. CDR3 sequence: CSARREWRYEQYF. CDR3 DNA: TGCAGTGCTAGGCGGGAGTGGCGCTACGAGCAGTACTTC. The V and J genes are TRBV20-1 and TRBJ2-7, with 7 bases that match TRBD2. The germline CDR1 and CDR2 sequences are DFQATT and SNEGSKA (reference sequence). The CDR3 spans 13 residues. V dropped 3 bases and J dropped 3; count of bases not matched to a gene: 5.

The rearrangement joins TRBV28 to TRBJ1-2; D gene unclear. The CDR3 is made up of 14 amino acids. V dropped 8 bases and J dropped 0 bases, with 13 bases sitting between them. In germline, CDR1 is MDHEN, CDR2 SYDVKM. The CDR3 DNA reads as TGTGCCAGCCGGAGGCGCGGGGCTAACTATGGCTACACCTTC. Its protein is CASRRRGANYGYTF.

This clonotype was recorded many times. The CDR3 DNA is TGTGCCAGCAGTTTGGCCCGGAGCCCCTACAATGAGCAGTTCTTC. It translates to CASSLARSPYNEQFF. The chain is built from TRBV28 and TRBJ2-1; no clear D gene. This CDR3 has 15 amino acids. V lost 3 bases to trimming and J lost 2 bases, with 11 bases between them. Germline CDR1 is MDHEN and CDR2 is SYDVKM.

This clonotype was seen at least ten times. The CDR3 nucleotides read TGTGCCAGCAGCTCCCATACTAGCGGGAGCACAGATACGCAGTATTTT. Residues: CASSSHTSGSTDTQYF. The J gene is TRBJ2-3, the V gene TRBV11-2; TRBD2 matches at 9 bases. CDR3 length: 16 amino acids. From germline, CDR1 is SGHAT and CDR2 FQNNGV. With V trimmed by 4 bases and J by 0 bases, 5 bases remained unmatched. The entire variable domain, with the rest obtained from reference TRBV11-2 and TRBJ2-3, is as follows: EAGVAQSPRYKIIEKRQSVAFWCNPISGHATLYWYQQILGQGPKLLIQFQNNGVVDDSQLPKDRFSAERLKGVDSTLKIQPAKLEDSAVYLCASSSHTSGSTDTQYFGPGTRLTVL.

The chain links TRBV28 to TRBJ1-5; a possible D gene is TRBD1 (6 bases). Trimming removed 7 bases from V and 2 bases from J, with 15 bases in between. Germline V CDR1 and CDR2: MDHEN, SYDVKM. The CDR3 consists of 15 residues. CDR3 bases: TGTGCCAGCACCCCGACAGGTACGGGCAATCAGCCCCAGCATTTT. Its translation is CASTPTGTGNQPQHF.

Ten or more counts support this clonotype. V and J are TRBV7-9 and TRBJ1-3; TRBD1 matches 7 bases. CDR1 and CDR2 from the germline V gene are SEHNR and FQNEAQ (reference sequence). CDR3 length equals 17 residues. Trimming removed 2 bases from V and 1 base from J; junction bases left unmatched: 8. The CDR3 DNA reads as TGTGCCAGCAGCTTAACGCGACAGGGTTTTTCTGGAAACACCATATATTTT. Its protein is CASSLTRQGFSGNTIYF. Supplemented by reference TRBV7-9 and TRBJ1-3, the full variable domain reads DTGVSQNPRHKITKRGQNVTFRCDPISEHNRLYWYRQTLGQGPEFLTYFQNEAQLEKSRLLSDRFSAERPKGSFSTLEIQRTEQGDSAMYLCASSLTRQGFSGNTIYFGEGSWLTVV.

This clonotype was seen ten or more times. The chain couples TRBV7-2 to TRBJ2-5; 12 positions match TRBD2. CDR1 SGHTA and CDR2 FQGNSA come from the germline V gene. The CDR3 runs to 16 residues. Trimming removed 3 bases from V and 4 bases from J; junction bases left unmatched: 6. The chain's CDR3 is CASSFLAGGSGETQYF. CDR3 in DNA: TGTGCCAGCAGCTTTCTAGCGGGGGGGTCGGGAGAGACCCAGTACTTC.

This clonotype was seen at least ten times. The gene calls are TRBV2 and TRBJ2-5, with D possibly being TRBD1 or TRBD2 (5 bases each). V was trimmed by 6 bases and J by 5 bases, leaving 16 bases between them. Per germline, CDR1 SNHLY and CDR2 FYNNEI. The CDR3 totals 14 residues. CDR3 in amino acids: CASRGQGWRETQYF. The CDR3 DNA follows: TGTGCCAGCAGGGGCCAGGGTTGGAGGGAGACCCAGTACTTC.

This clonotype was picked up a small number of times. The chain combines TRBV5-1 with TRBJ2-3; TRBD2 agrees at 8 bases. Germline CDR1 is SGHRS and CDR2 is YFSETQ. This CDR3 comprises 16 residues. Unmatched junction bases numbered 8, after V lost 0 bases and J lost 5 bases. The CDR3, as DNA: TGCGCCAGCAGCTTGGCCTACGGGAGGGCCATAGATACGCAGTATTTT. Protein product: CASSLAYGRAIDTQYF.

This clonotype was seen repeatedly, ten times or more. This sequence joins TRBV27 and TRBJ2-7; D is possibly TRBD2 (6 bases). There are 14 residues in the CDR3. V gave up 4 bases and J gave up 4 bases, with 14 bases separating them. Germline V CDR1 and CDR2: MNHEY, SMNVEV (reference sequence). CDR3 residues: CASSSLGGEYEQYF. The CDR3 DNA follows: TGTGCCAGCAGTTCTTTAGGAGGGGAGTACGAGCAGTACTTC.

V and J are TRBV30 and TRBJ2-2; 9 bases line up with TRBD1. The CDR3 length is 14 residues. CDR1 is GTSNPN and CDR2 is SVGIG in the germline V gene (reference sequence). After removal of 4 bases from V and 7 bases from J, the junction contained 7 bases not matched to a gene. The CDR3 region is CAWTDRGGIGELFF. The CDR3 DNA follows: TGTGCCTGGACGGACAGGGGCGGGATCGGGGAGCTGTTTTTT.

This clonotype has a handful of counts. As DNA, the CDR3 is TGTGCCAGCAGCGCCCGGGGGGTCGAGCAGTACTTC. This codes for CASSARGVEQYF. The chain is built from TRBV7-3 and TRBJ2-7; TRBD2 matches 7 bases. The CDR3 spans 12 residues. Germline assignment: CDR1 SGHTA and CDR2 FQGTGA. With V trimmed by 5 bases and J by 6 bases, 4 bases remained unmatched.

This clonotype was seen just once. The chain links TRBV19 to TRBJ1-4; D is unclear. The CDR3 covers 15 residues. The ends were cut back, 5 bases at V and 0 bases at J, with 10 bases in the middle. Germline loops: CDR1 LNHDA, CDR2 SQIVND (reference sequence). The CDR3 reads CASSYYSATNEKLFF. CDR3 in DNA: TGTGCCAGTAGTTACTACTCGGCAACTAATGAAAAACTGTTTTTT.

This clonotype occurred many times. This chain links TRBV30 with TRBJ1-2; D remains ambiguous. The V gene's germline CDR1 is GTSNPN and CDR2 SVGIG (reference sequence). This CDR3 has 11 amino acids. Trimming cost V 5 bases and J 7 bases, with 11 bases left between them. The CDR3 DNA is TGTGCCTGGGGGCTCACTTCTGGCTACACCTTC. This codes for CAWGLTSGYTF.

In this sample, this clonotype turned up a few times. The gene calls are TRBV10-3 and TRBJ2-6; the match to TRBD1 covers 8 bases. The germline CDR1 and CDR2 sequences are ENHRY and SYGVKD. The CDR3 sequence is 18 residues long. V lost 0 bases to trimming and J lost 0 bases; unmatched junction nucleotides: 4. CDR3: CAISESPGGLSGANVLTF. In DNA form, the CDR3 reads TGTGCCATCAGTGAGTCGCCAGGGGGCCTCTCTGGGGCCAACGTCCTGACTTTC.

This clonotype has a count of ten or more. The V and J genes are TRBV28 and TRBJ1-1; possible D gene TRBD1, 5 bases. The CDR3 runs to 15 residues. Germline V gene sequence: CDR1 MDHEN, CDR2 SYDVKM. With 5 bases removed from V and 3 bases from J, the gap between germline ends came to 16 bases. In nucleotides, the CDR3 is TGTGCCAGCAGTAACCCTGGGGCGGCGGACACTGAAGCTTTCTTT. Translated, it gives CASSNPGAADTEAFF. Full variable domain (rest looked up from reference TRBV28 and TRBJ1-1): DVKVTQSSRYLVKRTGEKVFLECVQDMDHENMFWYRQDPGLGLRLIYFSYDVKMKEKGDIPEGYSVSREKKERFSLILESASTNQTSMYLCASSNPGAADTEAFFGQGTRLTVV.

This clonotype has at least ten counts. The CDR3 protein is CSAGPYGTVEKLFF. The CDR3 nucleotides read TGCAGTGCTGGTCCCTATGGGACAGTCGAAAAACTGTTTTTT. The rearrangement joins TRBV20-1 to TRBJ1-4, with 7 bases lining up with TRBD1. V lost 5 bases and J lost 8; bases outside the gene matches: 11. Germline CDR1 reads DFQATT; CDR2 reads SNEGSKA (reference sequence). CDR3 length equals 14 residues.

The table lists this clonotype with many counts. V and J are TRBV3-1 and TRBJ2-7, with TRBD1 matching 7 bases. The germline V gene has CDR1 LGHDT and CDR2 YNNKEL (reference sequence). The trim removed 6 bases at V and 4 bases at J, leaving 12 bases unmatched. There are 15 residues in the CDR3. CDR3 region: CASRATRGRGYEQYF. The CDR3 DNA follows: TGTGCCAGCAGGGCTACGCGCGGCAGGGGGTACGAGCAGTACTTC.

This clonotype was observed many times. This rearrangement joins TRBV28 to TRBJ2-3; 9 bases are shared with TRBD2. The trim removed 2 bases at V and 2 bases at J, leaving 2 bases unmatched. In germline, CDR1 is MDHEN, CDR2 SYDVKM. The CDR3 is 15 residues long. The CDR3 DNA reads TGTGCCAGCAGTTTACCTAGCGGGATCACAGATACGCAGTATTTT. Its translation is CASSLPSGITDTQYF.

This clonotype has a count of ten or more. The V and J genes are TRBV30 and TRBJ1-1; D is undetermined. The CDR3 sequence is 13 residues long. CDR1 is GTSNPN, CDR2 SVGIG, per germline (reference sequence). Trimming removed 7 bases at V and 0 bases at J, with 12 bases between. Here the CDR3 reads CASFPFMNTEAFF. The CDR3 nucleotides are TGTGCCTCCTTCCCGTTCATGAACACTGAAGCTTTCTTT.

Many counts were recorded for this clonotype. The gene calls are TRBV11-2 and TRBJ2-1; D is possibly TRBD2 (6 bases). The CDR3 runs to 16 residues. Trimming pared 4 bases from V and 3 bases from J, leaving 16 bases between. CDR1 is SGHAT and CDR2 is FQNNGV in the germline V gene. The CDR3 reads CASSSTTPRGYNEQFF. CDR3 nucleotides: TGTGCCAGCAGCTCAACAACTCCGCGGGGCTACAATGAGCAGTTCTTC.